Included here is one T cell receptor beta chain sequence, with context. Its antigen is not identified. The authors made each sample's cDNA in eight separate reactions. The unique tags termed UMIs, each holding a 6-nucleotide sample barcode, were added by means of template switching. TCRdb reprocessed the 5' RACE reads, keeping one entry per CDR3 protein, no DNA. The table for this sample gives more than 85,000 distinct CDR3 sequences. This specimen belongs to a study of monozygotic twins with inflammatory bowel disease. The CDR3 contains 17 residues. Germline lookup yields CDR1 SGHAT and CDR2 FQNNGV. Study-wide results and caveats: Lower sharing of clonotypes with other individuals was seen in IBD patients than in healthy twins. This was most marked in patients showing signs of disease activity. Background noise in patient repertoires may stem from differing immunosuppressive treatments.

This receptor was taken from a human donor with ulcerative colitis or Crohn's disease, or a healthy co-twin of an affected twin (not recorded which). The rearrangement links TRBV11-2 to TRBJ2-6. Input material: blood. The CDR3: CASSAGFFGDGANVLTF.